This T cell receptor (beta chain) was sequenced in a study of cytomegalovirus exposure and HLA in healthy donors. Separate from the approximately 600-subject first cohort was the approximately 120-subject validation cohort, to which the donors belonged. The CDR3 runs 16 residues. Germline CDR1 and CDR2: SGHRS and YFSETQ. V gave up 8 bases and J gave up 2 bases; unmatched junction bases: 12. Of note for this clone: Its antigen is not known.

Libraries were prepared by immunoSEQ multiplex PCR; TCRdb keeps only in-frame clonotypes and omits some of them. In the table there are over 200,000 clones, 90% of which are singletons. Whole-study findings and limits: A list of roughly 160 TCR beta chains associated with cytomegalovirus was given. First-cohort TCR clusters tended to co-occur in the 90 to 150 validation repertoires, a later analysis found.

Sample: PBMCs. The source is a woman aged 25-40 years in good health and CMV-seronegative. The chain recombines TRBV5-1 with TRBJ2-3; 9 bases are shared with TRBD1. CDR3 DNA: TGCGCCAGTCGAAGTGGACAGGGGATGCTCACAGATACGCAGTATTTT. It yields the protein CASRSGQGMLTDTQYF.